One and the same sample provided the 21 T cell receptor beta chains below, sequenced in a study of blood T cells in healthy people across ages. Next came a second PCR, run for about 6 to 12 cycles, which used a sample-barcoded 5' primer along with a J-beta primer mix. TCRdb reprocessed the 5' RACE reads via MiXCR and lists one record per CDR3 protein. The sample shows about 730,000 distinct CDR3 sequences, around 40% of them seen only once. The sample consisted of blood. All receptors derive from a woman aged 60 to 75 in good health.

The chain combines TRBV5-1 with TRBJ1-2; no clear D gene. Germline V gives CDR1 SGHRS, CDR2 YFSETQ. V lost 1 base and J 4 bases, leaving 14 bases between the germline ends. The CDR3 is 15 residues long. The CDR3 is CASSLSSSTSYGYTF. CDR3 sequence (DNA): TGCGCCAGCAGCTTGTCGAGCTCGACATCCTATGGCTACACCTTC. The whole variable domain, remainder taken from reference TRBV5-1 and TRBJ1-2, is KAGVTQTPRYLIKTRGQQVTLSCSPISGHRSVSWYQQTPGQGLQFLFEYFSETQRNKGNFPGRFSGRQFSNSRSEMNVSTLELGDSALYLCASSLSSSTSYGYTFGSGTRLTVV.

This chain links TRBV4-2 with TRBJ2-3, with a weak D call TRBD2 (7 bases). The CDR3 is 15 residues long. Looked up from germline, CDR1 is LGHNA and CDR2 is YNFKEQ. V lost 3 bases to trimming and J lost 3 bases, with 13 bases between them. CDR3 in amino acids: CASSHRGGDTDTQYF. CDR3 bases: TGTGCCAGCAGCCACCGAGGGGGGGATACAGATACGCAGTATTTT.

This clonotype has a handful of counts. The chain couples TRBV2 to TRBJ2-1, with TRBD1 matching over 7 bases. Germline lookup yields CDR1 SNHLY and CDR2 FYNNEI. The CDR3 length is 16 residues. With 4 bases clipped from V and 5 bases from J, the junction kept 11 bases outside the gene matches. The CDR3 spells CASSVGGQFVHNEQFF. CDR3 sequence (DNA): TGTGCCAGCAGTGTTGGGGGACAGTTTGTACACAATGAGCAGTTCTTC. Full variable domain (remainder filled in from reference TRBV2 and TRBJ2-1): EPEVTQTPSHQVTQMGQEVILRCVPISNHLYFYWYRQILGQKVEFLVSFYNNEISEKSEIFDDQFSVERPDGSNFTLKIRSTKLEDSAMYFCASSVGGQFVHNEQFFGPGTRLTVL.

The CDR3: CASSPSGQVTEAFF. CDR3 in DNA: TGTGCCAGCAGTCCCAGCGGACAGGTGACTGAAGCTTTCTTT. V and J are TRBV6-1 and TRBJ1-1; 7 bases fit TRBD1. The junction had 8 bases not matched to a gene; V was cut back by 5 bases and J by 5 bases. This CDR3 is 14 amino acids long. Germline V gives CDR1 MNHNS, CDR2 SASEGT.

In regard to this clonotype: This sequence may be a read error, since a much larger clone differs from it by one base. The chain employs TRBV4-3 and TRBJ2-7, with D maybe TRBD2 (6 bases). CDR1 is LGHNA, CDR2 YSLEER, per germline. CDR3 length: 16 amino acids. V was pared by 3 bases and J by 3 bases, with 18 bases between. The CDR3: CASSHDLAGTRYEQYF. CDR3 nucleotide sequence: TGCGCCAGCAGCCATGATCTGGCCGGGACTCGCTACGAGCAGTACTTC.

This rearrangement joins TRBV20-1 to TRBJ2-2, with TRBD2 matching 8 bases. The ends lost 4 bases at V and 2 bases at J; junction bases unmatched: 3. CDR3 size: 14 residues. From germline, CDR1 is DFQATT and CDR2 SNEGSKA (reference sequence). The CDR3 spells CSAMTSENTGELFF. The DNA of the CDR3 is TGCAGTGCTATGACTAGCGAAAACACCGGGGAGCTGTTTTTT.

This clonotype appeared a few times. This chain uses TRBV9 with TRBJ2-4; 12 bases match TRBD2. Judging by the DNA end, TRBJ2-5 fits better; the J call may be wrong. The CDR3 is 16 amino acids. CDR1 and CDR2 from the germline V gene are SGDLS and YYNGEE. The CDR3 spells CASSFGLAGSYETQYF. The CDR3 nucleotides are TGTGCCAGCAGCTTCGGACTAGCGGGATCTTATGAGACCCAGTACTTC.

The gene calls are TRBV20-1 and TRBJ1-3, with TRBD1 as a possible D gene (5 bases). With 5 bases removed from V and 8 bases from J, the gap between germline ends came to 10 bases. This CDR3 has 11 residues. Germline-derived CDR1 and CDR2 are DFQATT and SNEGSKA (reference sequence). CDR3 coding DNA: TGCAGTGCTCTCGAACAGGACACCATATATTTT. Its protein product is CSALEQDTIYF.

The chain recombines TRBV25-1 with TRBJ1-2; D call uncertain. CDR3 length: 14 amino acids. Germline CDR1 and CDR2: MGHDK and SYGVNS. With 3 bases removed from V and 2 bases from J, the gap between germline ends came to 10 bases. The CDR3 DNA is TGTGCCAGCAGTGACTTACAGTCAAACTATGGCTACACCTTC. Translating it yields CASSDLQSNYGYTF.

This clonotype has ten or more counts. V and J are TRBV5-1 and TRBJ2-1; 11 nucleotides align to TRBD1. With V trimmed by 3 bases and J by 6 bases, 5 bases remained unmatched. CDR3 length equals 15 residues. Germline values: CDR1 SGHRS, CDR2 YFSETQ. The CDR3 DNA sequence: TGCGCCAGCAGCTCAGGACAGGGGGCGCTCAATGAGCAGTTCTTC. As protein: CASSSGQGALNEQFF.

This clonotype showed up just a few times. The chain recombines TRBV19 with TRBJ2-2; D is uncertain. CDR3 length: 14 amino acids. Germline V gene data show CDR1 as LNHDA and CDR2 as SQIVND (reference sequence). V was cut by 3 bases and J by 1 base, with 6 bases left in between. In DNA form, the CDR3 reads TGTGCCAGTAGTATCTCAGGGAACACCGGGGAGCTGTTTTTT. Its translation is CASSISGNTGELFF.

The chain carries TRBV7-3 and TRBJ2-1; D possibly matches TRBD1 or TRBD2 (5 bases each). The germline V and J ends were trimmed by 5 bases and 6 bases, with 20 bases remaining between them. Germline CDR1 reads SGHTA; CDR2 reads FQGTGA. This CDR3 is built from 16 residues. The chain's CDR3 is CASSLMGDVRFNEQFF. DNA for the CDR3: TGTGCCAGCAGCCTCATGGGGGACGTCCGATTCAATGAGCAGTTCTTC.

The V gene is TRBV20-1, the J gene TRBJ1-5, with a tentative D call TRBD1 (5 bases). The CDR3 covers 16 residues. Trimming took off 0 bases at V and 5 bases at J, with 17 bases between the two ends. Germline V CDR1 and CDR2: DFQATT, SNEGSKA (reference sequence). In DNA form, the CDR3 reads TGCAGTGCTAGAGATAGATTAGGGGAGCAGCATCAGCCCCAGCATTTT. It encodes CSARDRLGEQHQPQHF.

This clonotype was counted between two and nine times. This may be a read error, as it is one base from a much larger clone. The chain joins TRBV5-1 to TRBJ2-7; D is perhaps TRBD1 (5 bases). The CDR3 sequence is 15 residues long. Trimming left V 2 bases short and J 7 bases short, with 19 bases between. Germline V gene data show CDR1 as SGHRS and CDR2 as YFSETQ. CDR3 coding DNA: TGCGCCAGCAGCTTTCGTCAGGGCGCCAACAATGAGCAGTACTTC. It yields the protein CASSFRQGANNEQYF.

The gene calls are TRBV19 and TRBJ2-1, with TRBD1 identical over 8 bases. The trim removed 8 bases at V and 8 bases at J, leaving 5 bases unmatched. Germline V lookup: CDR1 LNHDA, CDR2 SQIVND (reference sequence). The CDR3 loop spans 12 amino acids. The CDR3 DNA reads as TGTGCCAGTCGAGACAGGGGCGATGAGCAGTTCTTC. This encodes CASRDRGDEQFF.

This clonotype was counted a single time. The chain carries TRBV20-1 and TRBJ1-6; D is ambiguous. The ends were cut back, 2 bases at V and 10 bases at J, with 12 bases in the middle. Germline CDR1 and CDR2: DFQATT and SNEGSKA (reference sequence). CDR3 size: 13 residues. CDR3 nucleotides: TGCAGTGCTAGACCGATGGACGGCTCACCCCTCCACTTT. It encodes CSARPMDGSPLHF.

For the CDR3, the DNA is TGTGCCACCAGCAGACGAGAAGTCAATGAGCAGTTCTTC. Protein product: CATSRREVNEQFF. The rearrangement joins TRBV15 to TRBJ2-1; D gene unclear. The CDR3 runs to 13 residues. The germline gives CDR1 LNHNV, CDR2 YYDKDF (reference sequence). Between the trimmed V and J ends, which lost 2 bases and 6 bases, there was a span of 8 bases.

Written as DNA, the CDR3 is TGTGCCAGCAGCGTCCGAAAAGAGAAAGAGACCCAGTACTTC. Its protein is CASSVRKEKETQYF. The chain combines TRBV9 with TRBJ2-5; D ambiguous. Germline V CDR1 and CDR2: SGDLS, YYNGEE. V was cut by 2 bases and J by 3 bases, with 11 bases left in between. This CDR3 is 14 amino acids long.

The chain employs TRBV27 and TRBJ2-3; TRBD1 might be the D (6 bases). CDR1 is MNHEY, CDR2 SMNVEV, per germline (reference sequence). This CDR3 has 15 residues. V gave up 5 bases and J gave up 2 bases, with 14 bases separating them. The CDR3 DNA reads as TGTGCCAGCAGTCCACAGGGCGCAATCACAGATACGCAGTATTTT. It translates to CASSPQGAITDTQYF.

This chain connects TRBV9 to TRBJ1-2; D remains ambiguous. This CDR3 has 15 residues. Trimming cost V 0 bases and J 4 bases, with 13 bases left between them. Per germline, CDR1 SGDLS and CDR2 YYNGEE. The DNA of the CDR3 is TGTGCCAGCAGCGTAGGGGCTGGCAAGACCTATGGCTACACCTTC. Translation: CASSVGAGKTYGYTF.

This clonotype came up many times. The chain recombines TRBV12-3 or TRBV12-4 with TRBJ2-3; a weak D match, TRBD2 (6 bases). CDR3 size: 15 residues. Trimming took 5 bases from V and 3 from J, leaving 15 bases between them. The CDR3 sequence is CASSRDPRGTDTQYF. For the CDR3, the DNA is TGTGCCAGCAGTCGGGACCCCCGGGGGACAGATACGCAGTATTTT.